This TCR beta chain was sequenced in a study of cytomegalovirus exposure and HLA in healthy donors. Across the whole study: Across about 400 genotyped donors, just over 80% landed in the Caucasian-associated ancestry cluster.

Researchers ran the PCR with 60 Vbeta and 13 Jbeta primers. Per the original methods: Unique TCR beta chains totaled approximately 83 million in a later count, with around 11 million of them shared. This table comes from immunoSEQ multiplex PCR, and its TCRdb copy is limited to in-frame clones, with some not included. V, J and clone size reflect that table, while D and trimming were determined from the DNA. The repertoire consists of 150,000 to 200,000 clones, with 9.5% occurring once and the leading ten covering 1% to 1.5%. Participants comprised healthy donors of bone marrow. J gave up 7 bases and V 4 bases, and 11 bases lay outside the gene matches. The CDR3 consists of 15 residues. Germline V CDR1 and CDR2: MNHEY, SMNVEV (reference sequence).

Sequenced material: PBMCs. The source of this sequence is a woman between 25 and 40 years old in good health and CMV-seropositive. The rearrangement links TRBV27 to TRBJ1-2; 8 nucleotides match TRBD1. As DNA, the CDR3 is TGTGCCAGCAGTTCTTACCGAGACAGGGGAGGTGGCTACACCTTC. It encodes CASSSYRDRGGGYTF.